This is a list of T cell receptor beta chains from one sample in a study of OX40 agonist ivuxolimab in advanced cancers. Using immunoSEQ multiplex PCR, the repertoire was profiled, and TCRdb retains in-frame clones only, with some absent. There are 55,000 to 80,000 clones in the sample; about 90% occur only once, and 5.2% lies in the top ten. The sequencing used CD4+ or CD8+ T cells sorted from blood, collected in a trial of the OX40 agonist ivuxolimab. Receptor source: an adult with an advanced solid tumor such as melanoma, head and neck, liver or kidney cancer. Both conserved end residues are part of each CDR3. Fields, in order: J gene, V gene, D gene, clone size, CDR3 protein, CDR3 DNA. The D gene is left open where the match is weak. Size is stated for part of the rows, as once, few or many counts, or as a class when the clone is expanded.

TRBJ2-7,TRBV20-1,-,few,CSASDHEQYF,TGCAGTGCTAGTGACCACGAGCAGTACTTC
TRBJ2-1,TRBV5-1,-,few,CASSLEGTGYNEQFF,TGCGCCAGCAGCTTGGAAGGGACGGGGTACAATGAGCAGTTCTTC
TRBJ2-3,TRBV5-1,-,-,CASSLVGASTDTQYF,TGCGCCAGCAGCTTGGTAGGAGCCTCCACAGATACGCAGTATTTT
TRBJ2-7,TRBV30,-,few,CAWKGSSRAQYF,TGTGCCTGGAAGGGGTCAAGTCGGGCGCAGTACTTC
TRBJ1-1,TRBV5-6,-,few,CASTLVSGEAFF,TGTGCCAGCACCCTCGTCAGTGGTGAAGCTTTCTTT
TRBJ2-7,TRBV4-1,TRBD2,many,CASSQLAGTYEQYF,TGCGCCAGCAGCCAGCTAGCGGGCACCTACGAGCAGTACTTC
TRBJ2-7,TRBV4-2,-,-,CASSQMSGEQYF,TGTGCCAGCAGCCAAATGTCCGGTGAGCAGTACTTC
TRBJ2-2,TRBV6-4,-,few,CASTMGLGVGELFF,TGTGCCAGCACCATGGGCCTAGGTGTTGGAGAGCTGTTTTTT
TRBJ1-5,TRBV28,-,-,CASTFNSNQPQHF,TGTGCCAGCACCTTTAATAGCAATCAGCCCCAGCATTTT
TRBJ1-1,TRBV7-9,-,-,CASSSSGYRGTEAFF,TGTGCCAGCAGCTCATCCGGCTACAGAGGCACTGAAGCTTTCTTT
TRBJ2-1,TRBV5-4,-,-,CASRSPGPYNEQFF,TGTGCCAGCAGATCCCCAGGCCCCTACAATGAGCAGTTCTTC
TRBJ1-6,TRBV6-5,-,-,CASRQENYNSPLHF,TGTGCCAGCAGGCAGGAAAATTATAATTCACCCCTCCACTTT
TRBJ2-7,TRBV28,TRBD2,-,CASSPRTSGGYSYEQYF,TGTGCCAGCAGTCCCCGGACTAGCGGCGGATACTCCTACGAGCAGTACTTC
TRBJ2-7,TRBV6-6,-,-,CASSGIYEQYF,TGTGCCAGCAGTGGAATCTACGAGCAGTACTTC
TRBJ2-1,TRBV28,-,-,CASNTQAAGLSYNEQFF,TGTGCCAGCAATACCCAGGCGGCGGGACTCTCCTACAATGAGCAGTTCTTC